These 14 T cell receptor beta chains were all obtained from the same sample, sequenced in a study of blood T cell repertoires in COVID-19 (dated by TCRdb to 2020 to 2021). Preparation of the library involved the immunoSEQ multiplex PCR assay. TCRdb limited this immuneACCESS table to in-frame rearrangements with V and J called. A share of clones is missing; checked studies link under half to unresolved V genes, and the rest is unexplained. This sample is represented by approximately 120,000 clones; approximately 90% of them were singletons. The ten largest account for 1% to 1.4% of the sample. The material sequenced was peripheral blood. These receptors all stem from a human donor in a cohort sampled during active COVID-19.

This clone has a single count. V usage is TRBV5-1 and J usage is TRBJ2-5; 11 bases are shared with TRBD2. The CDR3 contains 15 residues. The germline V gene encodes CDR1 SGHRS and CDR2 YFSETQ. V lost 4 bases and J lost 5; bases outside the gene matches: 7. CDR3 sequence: CASSQTSGARETQYF. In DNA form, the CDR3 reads TGCGCCAGCAGCCAGACTAGCGGGGCAAGGGAGACCCAGTACTTC.

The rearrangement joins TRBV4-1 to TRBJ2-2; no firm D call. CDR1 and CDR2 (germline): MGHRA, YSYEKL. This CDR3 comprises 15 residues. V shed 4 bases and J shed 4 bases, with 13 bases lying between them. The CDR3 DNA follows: TGCGCCAGCAGCCTACAAGTCGTTCTCACCGGGGAGCTGTTTTTT. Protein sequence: CASSLQVVLTGELFF.

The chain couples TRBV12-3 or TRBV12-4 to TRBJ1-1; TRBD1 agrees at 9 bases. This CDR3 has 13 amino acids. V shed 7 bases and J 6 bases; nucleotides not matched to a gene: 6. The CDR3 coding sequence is TGTGCCAGCAAAGGGACAGGGCAGGCTGAAGCTTTCTTT. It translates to CASKGTGQAEAFF.

CDR3 residues: CASSQGGHPSTDTQYF. CDR3 in DNA: TGTGCCAGCAGCCAAGGAGGACACCCTAGCACAGATACGCAGTATTTT. J is TRBJ2-3 and V is TRBV3-1 (or the pseudogene TRBV3-2); tentatively, D is TRBD1 (5 bases). The CDR3 contains 16 residues. Trimming removed 1 base from V and 0 bases from J, with 11 bases in between. Looked up from germline, CDR1 is LGHDT and CDR2 is YNNKEL (reference sequence).

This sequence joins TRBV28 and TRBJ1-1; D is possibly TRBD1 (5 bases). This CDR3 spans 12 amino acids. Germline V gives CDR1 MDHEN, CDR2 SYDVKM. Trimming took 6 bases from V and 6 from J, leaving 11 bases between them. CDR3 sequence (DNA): TGTGCCAGCAGCCAGCCGACAGCTGAAGCTTTCTTT. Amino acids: CASSQPTAEAFF.

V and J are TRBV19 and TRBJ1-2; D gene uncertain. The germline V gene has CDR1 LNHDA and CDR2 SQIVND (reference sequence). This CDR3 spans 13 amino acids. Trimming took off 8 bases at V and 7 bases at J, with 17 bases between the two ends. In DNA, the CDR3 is TGTGCCAGTCATCATGGGCAGGCGTCTGGCTACACCTTC. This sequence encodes CASHHGQASGYTF.

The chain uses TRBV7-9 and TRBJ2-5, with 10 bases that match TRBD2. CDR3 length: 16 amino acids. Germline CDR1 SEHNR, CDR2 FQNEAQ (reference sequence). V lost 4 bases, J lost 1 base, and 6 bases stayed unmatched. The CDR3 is CASSSLAGVGQETQYF. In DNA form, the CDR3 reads TGTGCCAGCAGCTCGCTAGCGGGGGTAGGCCAAGAGACCCAGTACTTC.

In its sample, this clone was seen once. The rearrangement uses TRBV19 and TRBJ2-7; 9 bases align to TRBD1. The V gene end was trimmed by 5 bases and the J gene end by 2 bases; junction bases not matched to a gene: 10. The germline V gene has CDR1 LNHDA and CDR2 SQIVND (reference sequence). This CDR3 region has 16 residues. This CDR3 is CASSRHRGPSTYEQYF. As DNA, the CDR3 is TGTGCCAGTAGTCGTCACAGGGGGCCTTCAACCTACGAGCAGTACTTC.

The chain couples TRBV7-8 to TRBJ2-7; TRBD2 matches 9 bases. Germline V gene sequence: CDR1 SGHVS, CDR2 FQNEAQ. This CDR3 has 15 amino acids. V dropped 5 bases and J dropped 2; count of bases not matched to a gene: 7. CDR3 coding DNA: TGTGCCAGCAGCCAACTAGCGGGTGGGCCCTACGAGCAGTACTTC. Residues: CASSQLAGGPYEQYF.

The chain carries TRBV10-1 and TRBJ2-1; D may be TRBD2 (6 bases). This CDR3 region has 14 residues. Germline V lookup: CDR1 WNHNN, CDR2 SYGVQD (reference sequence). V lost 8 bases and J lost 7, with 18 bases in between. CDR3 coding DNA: TGCGCCAGCGAGGGCGGGAAAAGTGAAAATGAGCAGTTCTTC. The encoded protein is CASEGGKSENEQFF.

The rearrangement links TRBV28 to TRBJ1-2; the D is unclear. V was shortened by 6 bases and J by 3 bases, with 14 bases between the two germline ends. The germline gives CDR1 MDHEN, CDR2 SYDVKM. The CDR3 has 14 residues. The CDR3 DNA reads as TGTGCCAGCAGACATCGAGGGTTTGACTATGGCTACACCTTC. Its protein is CASRHRGFDYGYTF.

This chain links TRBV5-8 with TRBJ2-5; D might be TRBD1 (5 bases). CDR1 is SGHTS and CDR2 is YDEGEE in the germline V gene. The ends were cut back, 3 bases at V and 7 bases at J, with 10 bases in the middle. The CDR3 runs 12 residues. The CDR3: CASSWGQGTQYF. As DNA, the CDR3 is TGTGCCAGCAGCTGGGGTCAGGGGACCCAGTACTTC.

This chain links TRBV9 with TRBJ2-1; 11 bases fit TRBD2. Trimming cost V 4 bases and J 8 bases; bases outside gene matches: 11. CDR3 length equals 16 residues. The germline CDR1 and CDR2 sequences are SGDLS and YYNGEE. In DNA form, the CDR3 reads TGTGCCAGCAGCCCCTGGGATCTAGCGGGGGGCGATGAGCAGTTCTTC. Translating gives CASSPWDLAGGDEQFF.

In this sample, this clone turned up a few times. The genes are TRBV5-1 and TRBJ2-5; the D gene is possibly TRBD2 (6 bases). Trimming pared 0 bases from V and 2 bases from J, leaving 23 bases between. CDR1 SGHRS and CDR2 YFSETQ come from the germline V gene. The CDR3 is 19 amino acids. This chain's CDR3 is CASSLARWERGRGQETQYF. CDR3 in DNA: TGCGCCAGCAGCTTGGCGCGGTGGGAGCGCGGGCGGGGACAAGAGACCCAGTACTTC.